This TCR beta chain was observed in a study of OX40 agonist ivuxolimab in advanced cancers. Broader study findings: There was clonal expansion of CD4+ and CD8+ blood T cells by week 6 at 0.1 to 3.0 mg/kg.

Profiling relied on immunoSEQ multiplex PCR, and the TCRdb table lists in-frame clones only, not all of them. The repertoire consists of some 38,000 clones, with roughly 90% occurring once and the leading ten covering about 20%. This CDR3 has 11 residues. CDR1 is GTSNPN, CDR2 SVGIG, per germline (reference sequence). Trimming pared 2 bases from V and 8 bases from J, leaving 6 bases between. About this clone: The antigen remains undetermined.

This sequence originates from an adult with an advanced solid tumor such as melanoma, head and neck, liver or kidney cancer. This chain joins TRBV30 and TRBJ2-2; no firm D call. The source was CD4+ or CD8+ T cells sorted from blood, collected in a trial of the OX40 agonist ivuxolimab. CDR3 region: CAWSPKGELFF. CDR3 in DNA: TGTGCCTGGAGTCCCAAGGGGGAGCTGTTTTTT.